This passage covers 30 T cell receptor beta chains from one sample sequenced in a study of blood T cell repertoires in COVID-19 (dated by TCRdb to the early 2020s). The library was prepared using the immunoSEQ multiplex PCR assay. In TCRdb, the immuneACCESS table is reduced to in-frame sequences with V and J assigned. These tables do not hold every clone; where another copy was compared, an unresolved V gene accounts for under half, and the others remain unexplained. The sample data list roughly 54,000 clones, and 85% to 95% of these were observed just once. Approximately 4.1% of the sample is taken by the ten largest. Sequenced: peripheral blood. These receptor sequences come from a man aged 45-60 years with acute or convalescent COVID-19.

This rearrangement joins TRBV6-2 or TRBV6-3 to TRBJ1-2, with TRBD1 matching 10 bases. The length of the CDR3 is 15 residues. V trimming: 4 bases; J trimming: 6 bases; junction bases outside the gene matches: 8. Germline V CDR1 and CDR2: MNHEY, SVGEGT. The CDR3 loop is CASSSTGTGVNGYTF. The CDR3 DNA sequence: TGTGCCAGCAGTTCCACAGGGACAGGGGTGAATGGCTACACCTTC.

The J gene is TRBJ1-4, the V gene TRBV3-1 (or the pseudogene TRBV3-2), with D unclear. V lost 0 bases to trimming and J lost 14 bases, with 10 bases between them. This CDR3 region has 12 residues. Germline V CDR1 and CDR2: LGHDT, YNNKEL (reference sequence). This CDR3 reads CASSQDRPELFF. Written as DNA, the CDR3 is TGTGCCAGCAGCCAAGATCGCCCCGAGCTGTTTTTT.

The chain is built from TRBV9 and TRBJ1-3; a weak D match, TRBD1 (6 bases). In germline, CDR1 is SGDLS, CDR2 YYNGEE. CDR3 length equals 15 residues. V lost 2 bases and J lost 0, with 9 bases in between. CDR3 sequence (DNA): TGTGCCAGCAGCGTCCTACAGGGCTCTGGAAACACCATATATTTT. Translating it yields CASSVLQGSGNTIYF.

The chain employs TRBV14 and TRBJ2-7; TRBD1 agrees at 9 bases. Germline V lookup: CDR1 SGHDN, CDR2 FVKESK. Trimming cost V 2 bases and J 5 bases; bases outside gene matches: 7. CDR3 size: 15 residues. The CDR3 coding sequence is TGTGCCAGCAGCCAACCCGGGACAGGGCACAACGAGCAGTACTTC. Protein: CASSQPGTGHNEQYF.

The CDR3 loop is CASSSDRPVAGGTYEQYF. CDR3 in DNA: TGTGCCAGCAGCTCGGACCGCCCCGTAGCGGGAGGGACCTACGAGCAGTACTTC. V gene TRBV7-9 combines with J gene TRBJ2-7; 11 nucleotides align to TRBD2. The CDR3 is made up of 18 amino acids. CDR1 is SEHNR, CDR2 FQNEAQ, per germline (reference sequence). V trimming: 4 bases; J trimming: 2 bases; junction bases outside the gene matches: 13.

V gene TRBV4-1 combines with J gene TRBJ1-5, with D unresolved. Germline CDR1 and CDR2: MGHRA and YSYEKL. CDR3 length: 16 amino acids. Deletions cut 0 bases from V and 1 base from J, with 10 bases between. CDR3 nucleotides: TGCGCCAGCAGCCAAGAAGAGACAAGGAGCAATCAGCCCCAGCATTTT. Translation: CASSQEETRSNQPQHF.

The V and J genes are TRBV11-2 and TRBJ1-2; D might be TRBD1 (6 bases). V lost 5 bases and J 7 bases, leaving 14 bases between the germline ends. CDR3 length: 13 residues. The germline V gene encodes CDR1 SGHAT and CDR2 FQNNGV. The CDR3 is CASSTTGISGYTF. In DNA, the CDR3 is TGTGCCAGCAGCACTACAGGGATTTCTGGCTACACCTTC.

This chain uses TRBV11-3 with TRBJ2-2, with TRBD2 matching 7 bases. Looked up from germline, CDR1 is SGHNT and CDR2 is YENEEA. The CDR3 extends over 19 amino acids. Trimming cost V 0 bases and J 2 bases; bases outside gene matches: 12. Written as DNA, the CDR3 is TGTGCCAGCAGCTTAGATGGGCTCATGGCTAGCGGAAACACCGGGGAGCTGTTTTTT. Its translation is CASSLDGLMASGNTGELFF.

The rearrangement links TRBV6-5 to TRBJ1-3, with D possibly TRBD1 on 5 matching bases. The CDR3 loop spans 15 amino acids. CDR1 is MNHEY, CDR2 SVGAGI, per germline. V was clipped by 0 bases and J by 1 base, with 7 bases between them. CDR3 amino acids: CASSYSAGSGNTIYF. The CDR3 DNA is TGTGCCAGCAGTTACTCGGCAGGGTCTGGAAACACCATATATTTT.

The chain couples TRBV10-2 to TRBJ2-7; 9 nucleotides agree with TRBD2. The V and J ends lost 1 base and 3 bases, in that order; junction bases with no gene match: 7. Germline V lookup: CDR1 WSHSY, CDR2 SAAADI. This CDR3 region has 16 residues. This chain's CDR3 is CASSEWGLAPNYEQYF. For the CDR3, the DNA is TGCGCCAGCAGTGAGTGGGGACTAGCTCCGAACTACGAGCAGTACTTC.

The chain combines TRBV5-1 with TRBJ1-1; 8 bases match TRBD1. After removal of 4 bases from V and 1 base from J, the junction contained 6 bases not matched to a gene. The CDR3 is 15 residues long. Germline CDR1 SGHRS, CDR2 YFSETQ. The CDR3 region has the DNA TGCGCCAGCAGCCCAGGACAGGGTGCGAACACTGAAGCTTTCTTT. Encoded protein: CASSPGQGANTEAFF.

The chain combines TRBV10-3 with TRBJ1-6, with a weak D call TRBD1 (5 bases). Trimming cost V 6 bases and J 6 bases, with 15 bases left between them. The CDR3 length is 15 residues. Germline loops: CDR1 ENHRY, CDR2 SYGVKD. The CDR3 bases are TGTGCCATCAGGGGTGGAGGGGATGGTAATTCACCCCTCCACTTT. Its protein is CAIRGGGDGNSPLHF.

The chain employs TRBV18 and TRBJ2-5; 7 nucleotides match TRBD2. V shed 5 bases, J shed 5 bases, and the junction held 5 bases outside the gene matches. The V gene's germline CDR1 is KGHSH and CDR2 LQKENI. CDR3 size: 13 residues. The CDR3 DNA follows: TGTGCCAGCTCAGCGGGGGATGTGGAGACCCAGTACTTC. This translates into CASSAGDVETQYF.

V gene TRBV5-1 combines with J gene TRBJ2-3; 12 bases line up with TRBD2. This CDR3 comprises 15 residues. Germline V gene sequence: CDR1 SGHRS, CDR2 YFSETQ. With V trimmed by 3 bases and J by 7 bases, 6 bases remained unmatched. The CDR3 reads CASSSPTSGRYTQYF. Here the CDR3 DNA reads TGCGCCAGCAGCTCACCGACTAGCGGGAGATATACGCAGTATTTT.

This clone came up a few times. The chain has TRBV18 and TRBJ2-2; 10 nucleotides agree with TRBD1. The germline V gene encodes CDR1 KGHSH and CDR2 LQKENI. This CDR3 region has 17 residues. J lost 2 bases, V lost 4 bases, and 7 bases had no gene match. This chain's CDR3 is CASSLKGQGPNTGELFF. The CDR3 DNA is TGTGCCAGCTCACTTAAGGGACAGGGGCCAAACACCGGGGAGCTGTTTTTT.

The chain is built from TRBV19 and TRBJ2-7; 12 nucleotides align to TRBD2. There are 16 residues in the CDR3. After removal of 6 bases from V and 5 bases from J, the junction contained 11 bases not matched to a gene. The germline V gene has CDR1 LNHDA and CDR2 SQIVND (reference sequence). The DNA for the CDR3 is TGTGCCAGTAGCAAGGGGACTAGCGGGTTGTACGACGAGCAGTACTTC. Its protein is CASSKGTSGLYDEQYF.

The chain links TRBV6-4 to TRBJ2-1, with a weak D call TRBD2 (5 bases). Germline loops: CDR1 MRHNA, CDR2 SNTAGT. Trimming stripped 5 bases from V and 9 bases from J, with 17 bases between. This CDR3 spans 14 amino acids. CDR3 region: CASSSDGEYGEQFF. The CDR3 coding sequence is TGTGCCAGCAGTTCTGACGGGGAGTACGGTGAGCAGTTCTTC.

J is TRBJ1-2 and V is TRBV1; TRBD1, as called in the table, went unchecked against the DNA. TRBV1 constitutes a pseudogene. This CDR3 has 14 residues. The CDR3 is CTRDLNGTYYGYTF. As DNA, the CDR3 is TGCACCAGGGACCTAAACGGGACATACTATGGCTACACCTTC.

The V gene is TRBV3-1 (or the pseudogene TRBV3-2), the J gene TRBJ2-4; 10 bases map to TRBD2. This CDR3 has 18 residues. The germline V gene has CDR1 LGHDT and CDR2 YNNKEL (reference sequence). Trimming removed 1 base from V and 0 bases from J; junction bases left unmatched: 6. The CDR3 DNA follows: TGTGCCAGCAGCCAAGTGCCTAGCGGGAGTGTAGCCAAAAACATTCAGTACTTC. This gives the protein CASSQVPSGSVAKNIQYF.

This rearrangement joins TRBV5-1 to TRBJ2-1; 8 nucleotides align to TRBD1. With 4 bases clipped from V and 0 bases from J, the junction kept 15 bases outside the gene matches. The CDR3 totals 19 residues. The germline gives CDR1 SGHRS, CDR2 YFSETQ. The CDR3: CASSHAAFLGQGSYNEQFF. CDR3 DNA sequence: TGCGCCAGCAGCCACGCGGCGTTCCTCGGACAGGGCTCCTACAATGAGCAGTTCTTC.

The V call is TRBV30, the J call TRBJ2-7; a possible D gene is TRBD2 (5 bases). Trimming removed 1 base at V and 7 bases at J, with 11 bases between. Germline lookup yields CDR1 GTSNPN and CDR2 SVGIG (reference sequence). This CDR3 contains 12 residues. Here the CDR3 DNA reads TGTGCCTGGAGTGAGCGGATGGGGGAGCAGTACTTC. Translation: CAWSERMGEQYF.

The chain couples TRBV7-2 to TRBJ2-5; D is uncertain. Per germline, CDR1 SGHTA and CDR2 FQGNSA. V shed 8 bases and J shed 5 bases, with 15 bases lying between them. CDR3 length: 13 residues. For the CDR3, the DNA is TGTGCCAGCGAGGCGGTCTTCCCGGAGACCCAGTACTTC. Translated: CASEAVFPETQYF. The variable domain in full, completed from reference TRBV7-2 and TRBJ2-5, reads GAGVSQSPSNKVTEKGKDVELRCDPISGHTALYWYRQSLGQGLEFLIYFQGNSAPDKSGLPSDRFSAERTGGSVSTLTIQRTQQEDSAVYLCASEAVFPETQYFGPGTRLLVL.

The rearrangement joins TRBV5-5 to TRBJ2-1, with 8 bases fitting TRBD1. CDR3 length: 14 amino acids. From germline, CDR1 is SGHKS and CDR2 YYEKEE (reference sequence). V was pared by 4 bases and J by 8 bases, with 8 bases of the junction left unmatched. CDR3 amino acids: CASSLGQGWDEQFF. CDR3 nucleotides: TGTGCCAGCAGCCTAGGACAGGGTTGGGATGAGCAGTTCTTC. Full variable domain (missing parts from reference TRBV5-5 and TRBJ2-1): DAGVTQSPTHLIKTRGQQVTLRCSPISGHKSVSWYQQVLGQGPQFIFQYYEKEERGRGNFPDRFSARQFPNYSSELNVNALLLGDSALYLCASSLGQGWDEQFFGPGTRLTVL.

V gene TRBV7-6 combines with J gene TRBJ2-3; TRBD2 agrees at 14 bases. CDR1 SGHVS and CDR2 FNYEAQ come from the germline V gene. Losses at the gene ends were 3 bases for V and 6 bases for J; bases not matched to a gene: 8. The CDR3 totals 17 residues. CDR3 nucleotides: TGTGCCAGCAGCTTCATAAAGGGACTAGCGGGAGCGGATACGCAGTATTTT. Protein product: CASSFIKGLAGADTQYF.

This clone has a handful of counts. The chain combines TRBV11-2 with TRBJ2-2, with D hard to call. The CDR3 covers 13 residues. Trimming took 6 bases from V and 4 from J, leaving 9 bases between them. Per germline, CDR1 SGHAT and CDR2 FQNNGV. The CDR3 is CASRPFGTGELFF. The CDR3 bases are TGTGCCAGCAGGCCATTCGGCACCGGGGAGCTGTTTTTT.

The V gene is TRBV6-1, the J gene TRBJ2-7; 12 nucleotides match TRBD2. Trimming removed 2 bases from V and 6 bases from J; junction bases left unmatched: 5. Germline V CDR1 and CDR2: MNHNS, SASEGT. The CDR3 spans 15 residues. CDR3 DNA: TGTGCCAGCAGTGAACTCGCTAGCGGGAGGGGCGAGCAGTACTTC. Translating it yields CASSELASGRGEQYF.

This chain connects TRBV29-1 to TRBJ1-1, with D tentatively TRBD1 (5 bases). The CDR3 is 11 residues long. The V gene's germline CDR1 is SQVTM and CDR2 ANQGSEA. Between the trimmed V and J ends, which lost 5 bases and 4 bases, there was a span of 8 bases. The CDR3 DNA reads TGCAGCGTTTCACAGGTCACTGAAGCTTTCTTT. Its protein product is CSVSQVTEAFF.

CDR3 sequence reads: CAWSITLEGGEQYF. CDR3 coding DNA: TGTGCCTGGAGTATCACTCTGGAGGGAGGCGAGCAGTACTTC. The chain employs TRBV30 and TRBJ2-7; a possible D gene is TRBD2 (6 bases). The CDR3 extends over 14 amino acids. V gave up 2 bases and J gave up 6 bases, with 17 bases separating them. CDR1 is GTSNPN, CDR2 SVGIG, per germline (reference sequence).

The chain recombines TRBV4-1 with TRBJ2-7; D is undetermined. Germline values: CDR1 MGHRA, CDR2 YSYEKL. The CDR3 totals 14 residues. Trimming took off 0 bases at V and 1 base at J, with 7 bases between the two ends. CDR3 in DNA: TGCGCCAGCAGCCAAGACCAGGTGTCCTACGAGCAGTACTTC. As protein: CASSQDQVSYEQYF.

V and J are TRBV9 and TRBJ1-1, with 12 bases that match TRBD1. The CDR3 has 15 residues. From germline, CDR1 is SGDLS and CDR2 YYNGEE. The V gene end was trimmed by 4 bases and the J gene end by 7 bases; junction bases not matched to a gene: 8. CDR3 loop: CASSPRDRGRNEAFF. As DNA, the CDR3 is TGTGCCAGCAGCCCTCGGGACAGGGGGCGGAATGAAGCTTTCTTT. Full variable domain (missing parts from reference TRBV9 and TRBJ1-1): DSGVTQTPKHLITATGQRVTLRCSPRSGDLSVYWYQQSLDQGLQFLIQYYNGEERAKGNILERFSAQQFPDLHSELNLSSLELGDSALYFCASSPRDRGRNEAFFGQGTRLTVV.